Each of the 16 T cell receptor beta chains below was sequenced from the same sample in a study of tumor-infiltrating lymphocytes in primary liver carcinoma. TCR beta cDNA was made from approximately 500 ng total RNA with a constant-region primer. The TCR beta library was amplified through three nested multiplex PCR rounds in a modified ARM-PCR procedure. Each of the first two PCR rounds ran nine to ten cycles with TRBV1-TRBV30 forward and C-beta reverse primers. TCRdb reanalysed the multiplex PCR reads using MiXCR and keeps one entry per CDR3 protein. Altogether 100,000 to 150,000 distinct CDR3 sequences are present, around 60% being singletons, with the ten largest covering roughly 9%. Unsorted bulk tissue (about 19-33 mg) underwent RNA and DNA co-extraction. Input material: liver tumor tissue from sampling region 1. Indicated subset: tumor region T1, superior pole. The source of these receptors is a woman aged 55-70 years with primary liver carcinoma and hepatitis B virus infection.

Worth noting for this clonotype: A read error may explain this, as a much larger clone is one base away. This chain joins TRBV6-1 and TRBJ2-3, with D unresolved. The germline CDR1 and CDR2 sequences are MNHNS and SASEGT. The CDR3 extends over 14 amino acids. Written as DNA, the CDR3 is TGTGCCAGCAGGAGCGAAAGTAGCATAGATACGCAGTATTTT. It is translated as CASRSESSIDTQYF.

This clonotype was counted at least ten times. This sequence joins TRBV6-6 and TRBJ2-3; 10 nucleotides agree with TRBD2. The germline V gene encodes CDR1 MNHNY and CDR2 SVGAGI (reference sequence). The trim removed 5 bases at V and 7 bases at J, leaving 6 bases unmatched. This CDR3 is 14 amino acids long. In nucleotides, the CDR3 is TGTGCCAGCAGTAACAGCGGGAGGGTTTATACGCAGTATTTT. Translated, it gives CASSNSGRVYTQYF.

The chain joins TRBV6-1 to TRBJ2-4, with a possible D match to TRBD1 (5 bases). This CDR3 comprises 14 residues. Per the germline V gene, CDR1 is MNHNS and CDR2 is SASEGT. V was pared by 5 bases and J by 15 bases, with 23 bases between. The CDR3 DNA is TGTGCCAGCAGTTCCGTATTCCTCCCGGACATTAGGTACTTC. Its translation: CASSSVFLPDIRYF.

On this clonotype itself: A much larger clone sits a single nucleotide away, making a read error possible. The chain couples TRBV12-3 or TRBV12-4 to TRBJ2-2, with no clear D. The CDR3 consists of 12 residues. The V and J ends lost 4 bases and 6 bases respectively, with 6 bases between them. The CDR3 sequence is CASSSRAGELFF. CDR3 coding DNA: TGTGCCAGCAGTTCAAGGGCCGGGGAGCTGTTTTTT.

The chain has TRBV7-9 and TRBJ2-3; D remains ambiguous. Trimming took 3 bases from V and 2 from J, leaving 6 bases between them. Germline loops: CDR1 SEHNR, CDR2 FQNEAQ (reference sequence). The CDR3 covers 13 residues. The CDR3, as DNA: TGTGCCAGCAGCTTTCCCAACACAGATACGCAGTATTTT. It is translated as CASSFPNTDTQYF.

Turning to this clonotype: An end of the junction differs from the germline gene, which may be a read error. The J gene is TRBJ1-1, the V gene TRBV11-1; D is unresolved. The germline V gene encodes CDR1 SGHAT and CDR2 FQDESV (reference sequence). CDR3 length: 13 residues. The CDR3 is CASSSSLKTEALF. CDR3 nucleotide sequence: TGTGCCAGCAGCTCCTCTTTGAAGACTGAAGCTCTCTTT.

The rearrangement links TRBV5-1 to TRBJ2-7, with 8 bases that match TRBD2. The junction had 14 bases not matched to a gene; V was cut back by 3 bases and J by 6 bases. The CDR3 has 16 amino acids. Germline CDR1 SGHRS, CDR2 YFSETQ. CDR3 in DNA: TGCGCCAGCAGCTACGTAGCGGGAATATCTCCCATCGAGCAGTACTTC. This codes for CASSYVAGISPIEQYF.

J is TRBJ2-3 and V is TRBV11-2; the D is unclear. The CDR3 is 13 amino acids. CDR1 SGHAT and CDR2 FQNNGV come from the germline V gene. Trimming shortened V by 0 bases and J by 14 bases, and 15 bases separated the two germline ends. In DNA form, the CDR3 reads TGTGCCAGCAGCTTAGATCGTGAAGATGCGCGGTATTTT. This sequence encodes CASSLDREDARYF.

Comments on this clonotype: One end of the junction varies from germline; a read error may be responsible. The chain is built from TRBV4-1 and TRBJ2-4, with D unresolved. This CDR3 has 15 residues. CDR1 and CDR2 from the germline V gene are MGHRA and YSYEKL. CDR3 sequence: CASSQLLLAKNIRYF. The CDR3 DNA reads TGCGCCAGCAGCCAACTACTTTTAGCCAAAAACATTCGGTACTTC.

This clonotype was found once. The chain employs TRBV14 and TRBJ1-6; D gene uncertain. Trimming took off 5 bases at V and 6 bases at J, with 11 bases between the two ends. The CDR3 spans 14 residues. Per germline, CDR1 SGHDN and CDR2 FVKESK. The CDR3 sequence is CASSMFRINSPLHF. DNA for the CDR3: TGTGCCAGCAGCATGTTCAGAATTAATTCACCCCTCCACTTT. Based on the CDR3 plus reference TRBV14 and TRBJ1-6, the full variable domain is EAGVTQFPSHSVIEKGQTVTLRCDPISGHDNLYWYRRVMGKEIKFLLHFVKESKQDESGMPNNRFLAERTGGTYSTLKVQPAELEDSGVYFCASSMFRINSPLHFGNGTRLTVT.

To note about this clonotype: Germline and junction disagree at one end, which may indicate a read error. J is TRBJ1-1 and V is TRBV29-1; D ambiguous. The germline CDR1 and CDR2 sequences are SQVTM and ANQGSEA. This CDR3 is built from 14 residues. The CDR3 reads CNVEQSGGRTGAFF. The CDR3 bases are TGCAACGTTGAACAATCGGGTGGAAGGACTGGAGCTTTCTTT.

This clonotype has ten or more counts. The chain links TRBV4-1 to TRBJ1-1, with D hard to call. The germline V gene has CDR1 MGHRA and CDR2 YSYEKL. The V end was cut by 4 bases, the J end by 2 bases, with 11 bases between. This CDR3 region has 14 residues. The CDR3 sequence is CASSRLGLNTEAFF. In DNA form, the CDR3 reads TGCGCCAGCAGCCGTCTCGGATTAAACACTGAAGCTTTCTTT.

This clonotype was observed a handful of times. This sequence joins TRBV5-6 and TRBJ2-3, with TRBD2 identical over 7 bases. V shed 0 bases and J 4 bases; nucleotides not matched to a gene: 2. CDR3 length equals 14 residues. The germline CDR1 and CDR2 sequences are SGHDT and YYEEEE. In DNA, the CDR3 is TGTGCCAGCAGCTTGGAGGGAGGGGCAGATACGCAGTATTTT. This codes for CASSLEGGADTQYF. The whole variable domain, remainder taken from reference TRBV5-6 and TRBJ2-3, is DAGVTQSPTHLIKTRGQQVTLRCSPKSGHDTVSWYQQALGQGPQFIFQYYEEEERQRGNFPDRFSGHQFPNYSSELNVNALLLGDSALYLCASSLEGGADTQYFGPGTRLTVL.

In regard to this clonotype: Sequence at one end of the junction differs from germline and may be a read error. The chain couples TRBV18 to TRBJ2-3; tentatively, D is TRBD1 or TRBD2 (5 bases each). Looked up from germline, CDR1 is KGHSH and CDR2 is LQKENI. This CDR3 is built from 13 residues. The CDR3 reads CVSSPPGTGTQYF. As DNA, the CDR3 is TGTGTCAGCTCACCCCCTGGGACGGGCACGCAGTATTTT.

Notes on this clonotype: At one end, the junction sequence differs from germline, possibly due to a read error. The chain recombines TRBV11-3 with TRBJ2-5; 8 positions match TRBD2. This CDR3 is built from 15 residues. Germline V lookup: CDR1 SGHNT, CDR2 YENEEA. The CDR3 protein is CVSSPGVAGLESQYF. The CDR3, as DNA: TGTGTCAGCAGCCCCGGGGTAGCGGGATTGGAGAGCCAGTACTTC.

This clonotype has a single count. One end of the junction does not line up with germline, which may come from a read error. This chain uses TRBV4-2 with TRBJ2-2, with D perhaps given as TRBD1 or TRBD2 (5 bases each). Germline V gene lookup returns CDR1 LGHNA and CDR2 YNFKEQ. This CDR3 is built from 18 residues. The CDR3 is CASSQVPDGAPNIGELFF. The CDR3, as DNA: TGTGCCAGCAGCCAAGTCCCAGACGGGGCGCCGAACATCGGGGAGCTGTTTTTT.